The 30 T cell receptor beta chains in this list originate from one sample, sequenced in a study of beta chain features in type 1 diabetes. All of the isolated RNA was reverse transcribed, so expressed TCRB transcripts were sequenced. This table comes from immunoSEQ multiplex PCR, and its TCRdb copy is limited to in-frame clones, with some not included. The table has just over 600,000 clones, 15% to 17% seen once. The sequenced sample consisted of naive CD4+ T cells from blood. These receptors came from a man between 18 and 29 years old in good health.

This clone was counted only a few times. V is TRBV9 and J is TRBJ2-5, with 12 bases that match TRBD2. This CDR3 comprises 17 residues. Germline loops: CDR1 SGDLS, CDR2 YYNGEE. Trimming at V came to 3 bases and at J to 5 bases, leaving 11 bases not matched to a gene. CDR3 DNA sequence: TGTGCCAGCAGCGCCAGTTCTAGCGGGAGGGCCGTGGAGACCCAGTACTTC. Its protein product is CASSASSSGRAVETQYF.

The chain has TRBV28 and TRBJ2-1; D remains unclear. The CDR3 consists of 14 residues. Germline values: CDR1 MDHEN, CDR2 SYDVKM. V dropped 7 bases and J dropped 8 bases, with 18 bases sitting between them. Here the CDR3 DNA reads TGTGCCAGCACCACCCCCTATCGGATCTATGAGCAGTTCTTC. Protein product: CASTTPYRIYEQFF.

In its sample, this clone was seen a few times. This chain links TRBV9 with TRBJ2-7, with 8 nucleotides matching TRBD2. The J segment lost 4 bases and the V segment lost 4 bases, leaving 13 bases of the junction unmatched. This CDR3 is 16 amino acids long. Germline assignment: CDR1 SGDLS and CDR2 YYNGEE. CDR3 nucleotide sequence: TGTGCCAGCAGCCTCTCAGGGGCGGGAGGCTTTTACGAGCAGTACTTC. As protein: CASSLSGAGGFYEQYF.

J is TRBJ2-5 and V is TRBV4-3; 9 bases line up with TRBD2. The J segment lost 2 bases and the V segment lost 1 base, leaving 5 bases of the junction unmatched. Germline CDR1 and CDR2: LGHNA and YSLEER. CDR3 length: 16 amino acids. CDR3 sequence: CASSQGPSGEQETQYF. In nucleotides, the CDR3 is TGCGCCAGCAGCCAAGGCCCTAGCGGGGAACAAGAGACCCAGTACTTC.

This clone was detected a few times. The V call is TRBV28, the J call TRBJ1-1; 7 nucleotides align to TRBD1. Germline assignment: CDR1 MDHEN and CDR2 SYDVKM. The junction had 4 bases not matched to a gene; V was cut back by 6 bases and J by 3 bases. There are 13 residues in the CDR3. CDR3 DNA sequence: TGTGCCAGCAGCGCCGACAGGGACACTGAAGCTTTCTTT. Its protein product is CASSADRDTEAFF.

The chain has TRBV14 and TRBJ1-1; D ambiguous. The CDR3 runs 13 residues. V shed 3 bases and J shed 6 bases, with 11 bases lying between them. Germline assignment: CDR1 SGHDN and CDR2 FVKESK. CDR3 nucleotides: TGTGCCAGCAGCCAGACTAGGCGCTCTGAAGCTTTCTTT. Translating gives CASSQTRRSEAFF. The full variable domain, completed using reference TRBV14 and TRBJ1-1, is EAGVTQFPSHSVIEKGQTVTLRCDPISGHDNLYWYRRVMGKEIKFLLHFVKESKQDESGMPNNRFLAERTGGTYSTLKVQPAELEDSGVYFCASSQTRRSEAFFGQGTRLTVV.

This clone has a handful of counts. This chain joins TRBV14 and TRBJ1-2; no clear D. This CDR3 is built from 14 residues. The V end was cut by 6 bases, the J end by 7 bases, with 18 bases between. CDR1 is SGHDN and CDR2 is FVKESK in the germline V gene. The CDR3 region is CASSHGYRSGGYTF. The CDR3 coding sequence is TGTGCCAGCAGTCATGGTTACCGGTCGGGTGGCTACACCTTC.

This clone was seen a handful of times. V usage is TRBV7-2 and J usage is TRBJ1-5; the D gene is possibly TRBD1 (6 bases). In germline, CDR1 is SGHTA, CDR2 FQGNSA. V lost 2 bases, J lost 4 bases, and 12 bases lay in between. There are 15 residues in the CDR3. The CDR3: CASSLSRGGNQPQHF. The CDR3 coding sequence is TGTGCCAGCAGCTTAAGTAGAGGGGGGAATCAGCCCCAGCATTTT.

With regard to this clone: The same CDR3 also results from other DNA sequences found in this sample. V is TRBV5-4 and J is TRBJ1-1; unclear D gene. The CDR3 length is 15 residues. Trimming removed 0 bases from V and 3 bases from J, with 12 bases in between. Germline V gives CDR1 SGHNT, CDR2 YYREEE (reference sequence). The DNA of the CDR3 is TGTGCCAGCAGCTTGGGGAGCGGGAGGGACACTGAAGCTTTCTTT. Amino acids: CASSLGSGRDTEAFF.

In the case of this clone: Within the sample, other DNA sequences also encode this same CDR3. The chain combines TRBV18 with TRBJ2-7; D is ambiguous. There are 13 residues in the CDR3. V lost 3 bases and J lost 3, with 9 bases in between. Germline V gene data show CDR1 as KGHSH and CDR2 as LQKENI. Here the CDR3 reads CASSPTQIYEQYF. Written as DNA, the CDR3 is TGTGCCAGCTCACCGACCCAGATCTACGAGCAGTACTTC.

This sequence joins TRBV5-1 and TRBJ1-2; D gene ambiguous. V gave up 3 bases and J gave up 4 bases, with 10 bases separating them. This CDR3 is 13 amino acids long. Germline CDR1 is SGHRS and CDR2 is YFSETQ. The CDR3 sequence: CASSYDGSYGYTF. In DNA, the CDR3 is TGCGCCAGCAGCTATGACGGCAGCTATGGCTACACCTTC.

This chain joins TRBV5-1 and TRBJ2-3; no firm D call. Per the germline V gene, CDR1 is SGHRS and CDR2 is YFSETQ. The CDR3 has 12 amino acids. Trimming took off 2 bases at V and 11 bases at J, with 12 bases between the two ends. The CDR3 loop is CASSFNIVGQYF. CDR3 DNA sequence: TGCGCCAGCAGCTTCAACATTGTAGGGCAGTATTTT.

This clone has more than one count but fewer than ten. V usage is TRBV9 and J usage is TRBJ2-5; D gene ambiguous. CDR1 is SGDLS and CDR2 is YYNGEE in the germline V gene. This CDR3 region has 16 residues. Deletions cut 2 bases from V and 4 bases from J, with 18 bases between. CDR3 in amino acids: CASSVGGARARETQYF. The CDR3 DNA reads TGTGCCAGCAGCGTCGGTGGAGCTCGTGCGAGAGAGACCCAGTACTTC.

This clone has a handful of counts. In DNA, the CDR3 is TGTGCCAGCAGTTACTCGGGCAGGGGGCGCGTCACTGAAGCTTTCTTT. Its translation is CASSYSGRGRVTEAFF. This chain uses TRBV6-6 with TRBJ1-1, with TRBD1 matching 8 bases. Trimming cost V 0 bases and J 4 bases; bases outside gene matches: 7. The V gene's germline CDR1 is MNHNY and CDR2 SVGAGI (reference sequence). This CDR3 region has 16 residues.

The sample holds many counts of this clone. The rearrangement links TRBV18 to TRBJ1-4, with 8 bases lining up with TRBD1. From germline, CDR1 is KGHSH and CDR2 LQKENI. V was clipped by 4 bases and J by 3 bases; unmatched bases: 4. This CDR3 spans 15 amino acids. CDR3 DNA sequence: TGTGCCAGCTCACGTCCGACAGGGGCTAATGAAAAACTGTTTTTT. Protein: CASSRPTGANEKLFF.

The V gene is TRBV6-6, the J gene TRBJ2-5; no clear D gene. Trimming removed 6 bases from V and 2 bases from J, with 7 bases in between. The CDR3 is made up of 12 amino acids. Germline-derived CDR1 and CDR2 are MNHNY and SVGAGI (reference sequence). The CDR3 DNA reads TGTGCCAGCAGAAAGAGTCAAGAGACCCAGTACTTC. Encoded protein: CASRKSQETQYF.

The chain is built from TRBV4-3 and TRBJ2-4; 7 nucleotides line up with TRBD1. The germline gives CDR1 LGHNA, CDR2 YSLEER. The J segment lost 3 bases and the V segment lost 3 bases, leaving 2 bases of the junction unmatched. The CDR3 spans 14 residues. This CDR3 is CASSHGDSKNIQYF. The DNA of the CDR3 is TGCGCCAGCAGCCATGGGGACAGCAAAAACATTCAGTACTTC.

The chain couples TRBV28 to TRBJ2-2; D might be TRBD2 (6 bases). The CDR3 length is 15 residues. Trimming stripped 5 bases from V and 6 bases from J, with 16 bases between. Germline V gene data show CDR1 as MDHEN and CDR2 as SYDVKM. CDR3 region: CASSPPGRMAGELFF. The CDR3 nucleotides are TGTGCCAGCAGTCCTCCAGGGAGGATGGCCGGGGAGCTGTTTTTT.

The CDR3 is CAWNTVQPPPGELFF. The CDR3 DNA reads TGTGCCTGGAATACGGTGCAGCCTCCGCCCGGGGAGCTGTTTTTT. V is TRBV30 and J is TRBJ2-2; no definite D call. V was pared by 4 bases and J by 6 bases, with 18 bases between. The germline V gene encodes CDR1 GTSNPN and CDR2 SVGIG (reference sequence). The CDR3 spans 15 residues.

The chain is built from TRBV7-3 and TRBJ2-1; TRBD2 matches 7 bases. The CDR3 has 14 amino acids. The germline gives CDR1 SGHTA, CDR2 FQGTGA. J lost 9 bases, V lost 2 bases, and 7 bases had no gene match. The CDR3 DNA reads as TGTGCCAGCAGCTTAGGACGGGAGCGGGGTGAGCAGTTCTTC. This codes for CASSLGRERGEQFF.

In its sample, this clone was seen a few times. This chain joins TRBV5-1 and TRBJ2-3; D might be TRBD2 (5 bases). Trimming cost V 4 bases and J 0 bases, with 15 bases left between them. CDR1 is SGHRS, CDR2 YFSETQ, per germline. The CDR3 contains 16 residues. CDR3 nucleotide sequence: TGCGCCAGCAGCGACGGGGTACCTAGCAGCACAGATACGCAGTATTTT. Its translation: CASSDGVPSSTDTQYF.

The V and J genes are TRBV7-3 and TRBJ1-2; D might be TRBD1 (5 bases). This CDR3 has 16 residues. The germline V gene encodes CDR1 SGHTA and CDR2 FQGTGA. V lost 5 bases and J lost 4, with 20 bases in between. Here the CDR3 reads CASSPGTLVMSYGYTF. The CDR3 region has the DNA TGTGCCAGCAGCCCCGGGACGCTAGTTATGAGCTATGGCTACACCTTC. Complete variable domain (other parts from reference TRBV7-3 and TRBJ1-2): GAGVSQTPSNKVTEKGKYVELRCDPISGHTALYWYRQSLGQGPEFLIYFQGTGAADDSGLPNDRFFAVRPEGSVSTLKIQRTERGDSAVYLCASSPGTLVMSYGYTFGSGTRLTVV.

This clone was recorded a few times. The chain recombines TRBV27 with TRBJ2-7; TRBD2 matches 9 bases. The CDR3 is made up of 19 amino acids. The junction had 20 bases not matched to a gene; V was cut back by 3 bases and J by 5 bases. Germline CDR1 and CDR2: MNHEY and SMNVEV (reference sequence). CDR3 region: CASSFYIPRGGRATHEQYF. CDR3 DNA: TGTGCCAGCAGTTTCTATATCCCCCGGGGCGGGAGGGCCACCCACGAGCAGTACTTC.

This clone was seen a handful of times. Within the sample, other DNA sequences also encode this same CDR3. CDR3 nucleotide sequence: TGTGCCAGCAGCCCCGGGACTAGCAGAAGCACAGATACGCAGTATTTT. It codes for CASSPGTSRSTDTQYF. The chain is built from TRBV5-4 and TRBJ2-3; 9 bases are a match to TRBD2. In germline, CDR1 is SGHNT, CDR2 YYREEE (reference sequence). CDR3 size: 16 residues. V shed 4 bases, J shed 0 bases, and the junction held 6 bases outside the gene matches.

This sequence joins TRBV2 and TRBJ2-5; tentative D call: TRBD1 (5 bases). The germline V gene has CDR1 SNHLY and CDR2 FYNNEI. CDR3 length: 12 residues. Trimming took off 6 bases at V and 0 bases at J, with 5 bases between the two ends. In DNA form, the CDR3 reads TGTGCCAGCAGGACAGACCAAGAGACCCAGTACTTC. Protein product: CASRTDQETQYF.

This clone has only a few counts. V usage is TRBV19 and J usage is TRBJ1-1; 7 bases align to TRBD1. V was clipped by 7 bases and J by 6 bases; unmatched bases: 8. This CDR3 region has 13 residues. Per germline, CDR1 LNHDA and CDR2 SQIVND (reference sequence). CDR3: CASIRQGGAEAFF. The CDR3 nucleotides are TGTGCCAGTATTAGACAGGGAGGGGCTGAAGCTTTCTTT.

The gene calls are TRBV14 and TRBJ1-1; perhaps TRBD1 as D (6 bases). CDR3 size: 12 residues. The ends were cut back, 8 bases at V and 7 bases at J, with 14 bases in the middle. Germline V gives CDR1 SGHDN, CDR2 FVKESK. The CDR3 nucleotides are TGTGCCAGCTCACCTACAGGGCATGAAGCTTTCTTT. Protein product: CASSPTGHEAFF.

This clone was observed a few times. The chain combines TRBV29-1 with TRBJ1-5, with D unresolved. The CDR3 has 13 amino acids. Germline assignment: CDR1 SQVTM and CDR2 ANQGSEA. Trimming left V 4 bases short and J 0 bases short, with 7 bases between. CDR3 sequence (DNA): TGCAGCGTTGTGACAAATAGCAATCAGCCCCAGCATTTT. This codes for CSVVTNSNQPQHF.

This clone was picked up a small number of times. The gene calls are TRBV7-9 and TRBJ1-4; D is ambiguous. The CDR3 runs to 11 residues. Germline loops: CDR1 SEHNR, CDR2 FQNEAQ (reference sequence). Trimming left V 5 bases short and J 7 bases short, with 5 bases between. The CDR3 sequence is CASSRAEKLFF. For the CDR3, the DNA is TGTGCCAGCAGCCGCGCTGAAAAACTGTTTTTT.

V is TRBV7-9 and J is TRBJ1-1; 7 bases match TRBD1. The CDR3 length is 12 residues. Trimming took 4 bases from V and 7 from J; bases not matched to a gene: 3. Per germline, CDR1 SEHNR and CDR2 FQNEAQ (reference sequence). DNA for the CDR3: TGTGCCAGCAGCTGGAGACAGGGTGAAGCTTTCTTT. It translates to CASSWRQGEAFF.